These 3 T cell receptor beta chains came from one sample sequenced in a study of PD-1 blockade in classical Hodgkin lymphoma (dated by TCRdb to the early 2020s). The time point label here, explained by the study, means: cycle 4 day 1 (C4D1), after more than five weeks of nivolumab. Every trial patient had relapsed after autologous stem cell transplantation, and cohorts A, B and C differed in prior brentuximab vedotin exposure. A Miltenyi CD4+ T cell isolation kit was used for magnetic negative selection to purify CD4+ T cells from thawed PBMCs. Receptor amplification or capture employed the immunoSEQ multiplex PCR assay. TCRdb limited this immuneACCESS table to in-frame rearrangements with V and J called. A share of clones is missing; checked studies link under half to unresolved V genes, and the rest is unexplained. The sample contains some 26,000 clones, around 75% of them found a single time. The ten largest clonotypes hold around 3% of the sample.

Sequencing used CD4+ T cells from blood, obtained before the fourth cycle of nivolumab. These receptors were collected from a human donor with classical Hodgkin lymphoma.

J is TRBJ2-5 and V is TRBV5-4; D remains ambiguous. V lost 2 bases and J lost 6, with 11 bases in between. The CDR3 has 13 amino acids. Germline V gene lookup returns CDR1 SGHNT and CDR2 YYREEE (reference sequence). CDR3 DNA sequence: TGTGCCAGCAGCTTTTGGCAGGAAAAGACCCAGTACTTC. This codes for CASSFWQEKTQYF.

The rearrangement uses TRBV7-9 and TRBJ1-4; D uncertain. Trimming removed 7 bases from V and 7 bases from J, with 13 bases in between. The CDR3 runs 13 residues. Germline V CDR1 and CDR2: SEHNR, FQNEAQ (reference sequence). CDR3 coding DNA: TGTGCCAGCAAGGGAGGAGGAGGTGAAAAACTGTTTTTT. Amino acids: CASKGGGGEKLFF.

The chain combines TRBV19 with TRBJ2-1, with 12 bases fitting TRBD1. The CDR3 consists of 17 residues. CDR1 is LNHDA and CDR2 is SQIVND in the germline V gene (reference sequence). V gave up 1 base and J gave up 6 bases; unmatched junction bases: 7. Here the CDR3 reads CASSIGTGTGGINEQFF. As DNA, the CDR3 is TGTGCCAGTAGTATAGGGACCGGGACAGGGGGCATCAATGAGCAGTTCTTC. Combining the CDR3 with reference TRBV19 and TRBJ2-1 gives the whole variable domain DGGITQSPKYLFRKEGQNVTLSCEQNLNHDAMYWYRQDPGQGLRLIYYSQIVNDFQKGDIAEGYSVSREKKESFPLTVTSAQKNPTAFYLCASSIGTGTGGINEQFFGPGTRLTVL.